This T cell receptor beta chain was identified in a study of response to subunit inactivated influenza vaccine. Notes on the study in general: After each seasonal influenza vaccination, few new T cells are recruited, the authors suggested.

The table lists this clonotype with a few counts. What it binds is not known. The germline gives CDR1 SGHVS, CDR2 FQNEAQ. V shed 5 bases and J 3 bases; nucleotides not matched to a gene: 9. The CDR3 has 15 amino acids. MiXCR, applied by TCRdb to the RT-PCR reads, yields one record per CDR3 protein. The sample has 750,000 to 850,000 distinct CDR3 sequences; about 18% are singletons. The TCR was taken from a man in his fifties or sixties who received an inactivated influenza vaccine. The V gene is TRBV7-8, the J gene TRBJ2-5, with TRBD1 matching 7 bases. The material was PBMCs from blood, obtained more than 4 days after vaccination. Written as DNA, the CDR3 is TGTGCCAGCAGCCCTCCGGGACAGAAGAAAGAGACCCAGTACTTC. Protein sequence: CASSPPGQKKETQYF.